This TCR beta chain derives from a study of T cell changes during pregnancy in multiple sclerosis. The assay was immunoSEQ multiplex PCR, and TCRdb's table has in-frame clones only and misses some. The sample records about 9,500 clones, nearly 85% being singletons. The sample holds one count of this clone. The CDR3 loop spans 14 amino acids. Trimming cost V 0 bases and J 7 bases; bases outside gene matches: 3. Germline lookup yields CDR1 SGHTA and CDR2 FQGNSA. The sequence was collected from a female donor in good health, enrolled as a control in a pregnancy study. The sample consisted of CD8+ T cells from peripheral blood mononuclear cells, taken in the third trimester of pregnancy. The chain employs TRBV7-2 and TRBJ1-5, with 7 nucleotides matching TRBD1. The CDR3 sequence is CASSLALQGQPQHF. The CDR3 DNA is TGTGCCAGCAGCTTAGCCCTACAGGGGCAGCCCCAGCATTTT. Full variable domain (remainder filled in from reference TRBV7-2 and TRBJ1-5): GAGVSQSPSNKVTEKGKDVELRCDPISGHTALYWYRQSLGQGLEFLIYFQGNSAPDKSGLPSDRFSAERTGGSVSTLTIQRTQQEDSAVYLCASSLALQGQPQHFGDGTRLSIL.